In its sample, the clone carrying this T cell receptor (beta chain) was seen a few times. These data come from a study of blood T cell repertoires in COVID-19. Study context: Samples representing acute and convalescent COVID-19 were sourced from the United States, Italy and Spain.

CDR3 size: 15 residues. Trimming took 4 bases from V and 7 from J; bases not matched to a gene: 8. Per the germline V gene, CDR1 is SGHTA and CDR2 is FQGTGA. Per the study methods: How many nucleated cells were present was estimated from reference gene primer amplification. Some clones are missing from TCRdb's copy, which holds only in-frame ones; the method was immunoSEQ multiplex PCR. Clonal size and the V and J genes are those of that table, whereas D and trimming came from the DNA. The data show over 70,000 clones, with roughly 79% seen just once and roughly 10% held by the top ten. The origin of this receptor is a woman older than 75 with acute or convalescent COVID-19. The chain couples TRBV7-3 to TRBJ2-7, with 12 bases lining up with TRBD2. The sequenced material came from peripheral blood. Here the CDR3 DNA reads TGTGCCAGCAGCTCCGCGACTAGCGGGAGAGGTGAGCAGTACTTC. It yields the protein CASSSATSGRGEQYF.